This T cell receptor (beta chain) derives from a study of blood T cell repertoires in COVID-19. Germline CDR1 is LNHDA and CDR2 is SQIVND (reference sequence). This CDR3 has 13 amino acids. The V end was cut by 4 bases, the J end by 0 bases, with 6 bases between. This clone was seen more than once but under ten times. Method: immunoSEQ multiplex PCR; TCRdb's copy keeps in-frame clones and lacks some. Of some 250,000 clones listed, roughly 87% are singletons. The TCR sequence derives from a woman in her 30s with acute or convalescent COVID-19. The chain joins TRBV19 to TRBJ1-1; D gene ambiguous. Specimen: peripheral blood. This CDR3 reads CASSKQLNTEAFF. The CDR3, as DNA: TGTGCCAGTAGTAAACAGCTGAACACTGAAGCTTTCTTT. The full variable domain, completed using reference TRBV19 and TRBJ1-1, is DGGITQSPKYLFRKEGQNVTLSCEQNLNHDAMYWYRQDPGQGLRLIYYSQIVNDFQKGDIAEGYSVSREKKESFPLTVTSAQKNPTAFYLCASSKQLNTEAFFGQGTRLTVV.